This is a list of T cell receptor beta chains from one sample in a study of blood T cell repertoires in COVID-19. Assay used: immunoSEQ multiplex PCR; TCRdb lists only in-frame clones, some missing. The sample consists of approximately 300,000 clones, about 90% of them appearing once. The material sequenced was PBMCs or T cells enriched from blood (not recorded which). The receptors come from a woman in her late teens or twenties with acute COVID-19. Each CDR3 is given with its conserved first and last residue. The D gene is left open where the match is weak. Clone size is stated in some rows and not others, as once, few, many or a class when expanded.

clone_size	d_call	v_call	j_call	cdr3_nt	cdr3_aa
-	-	TRBV13	TRBJ1-2	TGTGCCAGCAGCTTAAAAGCGGCAGCTAACTATGGCTACACCTTC	CASSLKAAANYGYTF
few	-	TRBV9	TRBJ2-7	TGTGCCAGCAGCAAAGCGAAATACGAGCAGTACTTC	CASSKAKYEQYF
-	-	TRBV3-1/TRBV3-2	TRBJ1-2	TGTGCCAGCAGCCAAGATCAGGGGCCCTATGGCTACACCTTC	CASSQDQGPYGYTF
-	TRBD1	TRBV28	TRBJ2-7	TGTGCCAGCAGTCCCGCAGGGGGCCCTCTCTACGAGCAGTACTTC	CASSPAGGPLYEQYF
-	TRBD1	TRBV7-3	TRBJ2-1	TGTGCCAGCAGCTTATCTGGACAGGGCACCTACAATGAGCAGTTCTTC	CASSLSGQGTYNEQFF
-	TRBD1	TRBV30	TRBJ1-2	TGTGCCTGGAGGTGGACAGGGGCGCTTAACTATGGCTACACCTTC	CAWRWTGALNYGYTF
-	-	TRBV28	TRBJ1-4	TGTGCCAGCGGGGGAGGGGGTGAAAAACTGTTTTTT	CASGGGGEKLFF
once	TRBD2	TRBV9	TRBJ2-7	TGTGCCAGCACTCCCGGTAGCGGGAGTCACTACGAGCAGTACTTC	CASTPGSGSHYEQYF
-	TRBD2	TRBV27	TRBJ2-7	TGTGCCAGCAGTCGGAGCGGGAGGAATTACGAGCAGTACTTC	CASSRSGRNYEQYF
-	-	TRBV19	TRBJ1-2	TGTGCCAGTAGGCCCTCTGCGTCGGGGGGTGAAGGATATGGCTACACCTTC	CASRPSASGGEGYGYTF
-	-	TRBV9	TRBJ1-2	TGTGCCAGCAGCGTAGTGGGGACCGGGACACCACGCTATGGCTACACCTTC	CASSVVGTGTPRYGYTF
few	TRBD2	TRBV27	TRBJ2-2	TGTGCCAGCAGAATGACTAGCGGAACTACCGGGGAGCTGTTTTTT	CASRMTSGTTGELFF
-	TRBD2	TRBV28	TRBJ2-6	TGTGCCAGCAGTTTCTTTGCGGGAGCGTTCTCTGGGGCCAACGTCCTGACTTTC	CASSFFAGAFSGANVLTF
-	-	TRBV2	TRBJ1-2	TGTGCCAGCAGTGAATCAGGAGGCGCGATACGCTACACCTTC	CASSESGGAIRYTF
-	-	TRBV7-9	TRBJ1-1	TGTGCCAGCAGCCCCAGGGGTTTCATGAACACTGAAGCTTTCTTT	CASSPRGFMNTEAFF
-	-	TRBV28	TRBJ1-1	TGTGCCAGCAGAACAGGGAGCGTTTTGGACACTGAAGCTTTCTTT	CASRTGSVLDTEAFF
-	TRBD2	TRBV28	TRBJ2-3	TGTGCCAGCAGTTTGGCCTACGGACTAGCGGGAGCAGAGACGCAGTATTTT	CASSLAYGLAGAETQYF
-	-	TRBV19	TRBJ2-3	TGTGCCAGTAGCCAGGACTCCCGGCTCACAGATACGCAGTATTTT	CASSQDSRLTDTQYF
once	TRBD1	TRBV6-5	TRBJ1-1	TGTGCCAGCACCACGGACAGGGGGGACACTGAAGCTTTCTTT	CASTTDRGDTEAFF
-	-	TRBV28	TRBJ2-1	TGTGCCAGCAGTCCCAGGGTCCATGAGCAGTTCTTC	CASSPRVHEQFF
-	TRBD1	TRBV15	TRBJ1-1	TGTGCCACCAGGGGGGGACAGGGGAGTGGAGCTTTCTTT	CATRGGQGSGAFF
-	TRBD2	TRBV4-1	TRBJ2-7	TGCGCCAGCAGCCAAGCAAGCGGGAGTCTCTACGAGCAGTACTTC	CASSQASGSLYEQYF
-	-	TRBV27	TRBJ2-7	TGTGCCAGCAGTTTAGGGGGCCGCGGGGGCGAGCAGTACTTC	CASSLGGRGGEQYF
-	TRBD2	TRBV7-9	TRBJ2-3	TGTGCCAGCCGTAGCGGGACTAGCGGGAGTCGGAGCACAGATACGCAGTATTTT	CASRSGTSGSRSTDTQYF
-	-	TRBV7-9	TRBJ1-3	TGTGCCAGCAGCGCGCGGAGGCAATACTCTGGAAACACCATATATTTT	CASSARRQYSGNTIYF
-	TRBD2	TRBV5-1	TRBJ2-2	TGCGCCAGCAGCTTGAGCCTAGCGGGAGACGGGGAGCTGTTTTTT	CASSLSLAGDGELFF
-	-	TRBV3-1/TRBV3-2	TRBJ1-5	TGTGCCAGCAGCCAAGGGTCAGGTAATCAGCCCCAGCATTTT	CASSQGSGNQPQHF
once	TRBD1	TRBV19	TRBJ1-2	TGTGCCAGTACCCCCGGACAGGGACTCTTGAGCAGGGGCTACACCTTC	CASTPGQGLLSRGYTF
-	TRBD1	TRBV19	TRBJ2-5	TGTGCCAGCAGATCTACAGGGGCCCCAGAGACCCAGTACTTC	CASRSTGAPETQYF
-	-	TRBV9	TRBJ1-1	TGTGCCAGCAGCCCCACGTACGGTTCTAACACTGAAGCTTTCTTT	CASSPTYGSNTEAFF
-	-	TRBV9	TRBJ1-4	TGTGCCAGCAGCGTTACCGGGACAACTAATGAAAAACTGTTTTTT	CASSVTGTTNEKLFF
-	TRBD1	TRBV9	TRBJ1-2	TGTGCCAGCAGCGCTCGACAGGGGACTGATGGCTACACCTTC	CASSARQGTDGYTF
-	TRBD2	TRBV5-6	TRBJ2-1	TGTGCCAGCAGCTTGTCGCCTAGCGGAGCCTACAATGAGCAGTTCTTC	CASSLSPSGAYNEQFF
once	-	TRBV28	TRBJ2-7	TGTGCCAGCAGTTTAGCCCCCGGGGGCTACGAGCAGTACTTC	CASSLAPGGYEQYF
-	TRBD1	TRBV5-1	TRBJ1-2	TGCGCCAGCAGCTTGGGGACAGGGTCACATGGCTACACCTTC	CASSLGTGSHGYTF
-	TRBD2	TRBV7-9	TRBJ2-7	TGTGCCAGCAGCTTAGTTATAGCGGGAGGCGAGCAGTACTTC	CASSLVIAGGEQYF
-	-	TRBV28	TRBJ2-7	TGTGCCAGCAGTCCACCTGGCGGATACAAGCAGTACTTC	CASSPPGGYKQYF
once	TRBD2	TRBV5-1	TRBJ2-3	TGCGCCAGCAGCTTGGGCGGGACTAGCGTCACAGATACGCAGTATTTT	CASSLGGTSVTDTQYF
-	-	TRBV21-1	TRBJ1-6	TGTGCCAGCACCCCGAGGGGGACAGGGGTTTCTTTTGGGAATTCACCCCTCCACTTT	CASTPRGTGVSFGNSPLHF
-	TRBD1	TRBV5-8	TRBJ1-2	TGTGCCAGCAGCGCCCCTCTCCGGGACAGGGGAGAGGGGCCTGGCTACACCTTC	CASSAPLRDRGEGPGYTF
-	-	TRBV3-1/TRBV3-2	TRBJ2-1	TGTGCCAGCAGCCCCCAGTACGGGAGTTACAATGAGCAGTTCTTC	CASSPQYGSYNEQFF
-	-	TRBV5-1	TRBJ1-3	TGCGCCAGCAGCACCCAGACTCAGGACAGCTCGGGAAACACCATATATTTT	CASSTQTQDSSGNTIYF
-	TRBD2	TRBV19	TRBJ2-1	TGTGCCAGTAGTCCGACTAGCGGGACCCGTTGGCCCCAGTTCTTC	CASSPTSGTRWPQFF
-	TRBD1	TRBV3-1/TRBV3-2	TRBJ1-4	TGTGCCAGCAGCCCCCGGAACAGGGGAATCGAAGAACTGTTTTTT	CASSPRNRGIEELFF
-	-	TRBV25-1	TRBJ1-6	TGTGCCAGCAGTGTATATAATTCACCCCTCCACTTT	CASSVYNSPLHF
-	-	TRBV2	TRBJ1-6	TGTGCCAGCAGTGAGGGCCTGGGGAGCTCCTATAATTCACCCCTCCACTTT	CASSEGLGSSYNSPLHF
-	TRBD2	TRBV27	TRBJ2-7	TGTGCCAGCAGTATGGGACTAGCGAGCTCCTACGAGCAGTACTTC	CASSMGLASSYEQYF
-	TRBD1	TRBV19	TRBJ1-2	TGTGCCAGTAGTATCCCATACAGGGGAGGCTCCTATGGCTACACCTTC	CASSIPYRGGSYGYTF
-	-	TRBV24-1	TRBJ1-1	TGTGCCACCAGTGCCTCCGACTTGTCCACTGAAGCTTTCTTT	CATSASDLSTEAFF
once	-	TRBV3-1/TRBV3-2	TRBJ2-2	TGTGCCAGCAGCCCCGATGGGGCCGCGAACACCGGGGAGCTGTTTTTT	CASSPDGAANTGELFF
once	TRBD1	TRBV2	TRBJ2-4	TGTGCCAGCAGTTCCGGGACAGGGGGTTACTTC	CASSSGTGGYF